One and the same sample provided the 9 T cell receptor beta chains below, sequenced in a study of CD8+CD57+ T cells in acquired aplastic anemia. Patients chosen for sequencing had CD8+CD57+ cells that had expanded, as shown by flow cytometry. TCR beta VDJ and CDR3 profiling used genomic DNA as template. One entry per CDR3 protein, called by TCRdb with MiXCR from the reads. The table has fewer than 200,000 distinct CDR3 sequences, 47% seen once; the top ten hold around 1.1%. The sequencing input was sorted CD4+, CD8+, or CD8+CD57+ T cells (not recorded which) from PBMCs. The receptors derive from a human donor with aplastic anemia.

This clonotype was recorded many times. V gene TRBV6-4 combines with J gene TRBJ1-2; D is perhaps TRBD1 (6 bases). V was shortened by 4 bases and J by 5 bases, with 17 bases between the two germline ends. Germline CDR1 reads MRHNA; CDR2 reads SNTAGT. CDR3 length equals 15 residues. CDR3 sequence: CASSAPTGFGYGYTF. Written as DNA, the CDR3 is TGTGCCAGCAGTGCCCCTACAGGGTTTGGGTATGGCTACACCTTC.

Many counts were recorded for this clonotype. The chain is built from TRBV12-3 or TRBV12-4 and TRBJ2-3; D perhaps matches TRBD2 (6 bases). V was trimmed by 7 bases and J by 0 bases, leaving 17 bases between them. The CDR3 contains 16 residues. Here the CDR3 DNA reads TGTGCCAGCACCGTGTGGCGGGGCCGGAGCACAGATACGCAGTATTTT. It is translated as CASTVWRGRSTDTQYF.

There are many counts of this clonotype. The V and J genes are TRBV2 and TRBJ2-1, with 7 bases lining up with TRBD2. The V gene end was trimmed by 3 bases and the J gene end by 14 bases; junction bases not matched to a gene: 7. CDR1 SNHLY and CDR2 FYNNEI come from the germline V gene. The CDR3 has 12 residues. CDR3 region: CASSEREGMEFF. The DNA for the CDR3 is TGTGCCAGCAGTGAGAGGGAGGGGATGGAGTTCTTC.

The table lists this clonotype with many counts. V gene TRBV12-3 or TRBV12-4 combines with J gene TRBJ1-1; 8 bases map to TRBD1. J gave up 5 bases and V 6 bases, and 11 bases lay outside the gene matches. The CDR3 spans 15 residues. The chain's CDR3 is CASRPTGVVLTEAFF. The CDR3, as DNA: TGTGCCAGCAGGCCGACAGGGGTCGTGTTGACTGAAGCTTTCTTT.

This clonotype has just a few counts. This rearrangement joins TRBV12-3 or TRBV12-4 to TRBJ2-7; unclear D gene. Trimming left V 4 bases short and J 0 bases short, with 10 bases between. The CDR3 has 14 residues. The CDR3 spells CASSSGRSSYEQYF. In nucleotides, the CDR3 is TGTGCCAGCAGTTCTGGACGGAGCTCCTACGAGCAGTACTTC.

A few counts support this clonotype. CDR3 sequence: CASSQVGTGYNYGYTF. The CDR3 DNA sequence: TGTGCCAGCAGCCAAGTTGGGACAGGCTATAACTATGGCTACACCTTC. V gene TRBV3-1 combines with J gene TRBJ1-2, with TRBD1 matching 8 bases. In germline, CDR1 is LGHDT, CDR2 YNNKEL (reference sequence). Trimming removed 1 base from V and 1 base from J; junction bases left unmatched: 5. This CDR3 has 16 amino acids.

A remark on this clonotype: The junction differs from germline at one of its ends, possibly a read error. The chain links TRBV20-1 to TRBJ1-3; no reliable D call. The CDR3 extends over 13 amino acids. The germline V gene encodes CDR1 DFQATT and CDR2 SNEGSKA (reference sequence). Here the CDR3 DNA reads TGCAGTGCTATACACGAGGAGGGAAACACCATATACTTT. Translation: CSAIHEEGNTIYF.

The genes are TRBV29-1 and TRBJ2-3; no definite D call. The CDR3 sequence is 12 residues long. Trimming removed 3 bases at V and 7 bases at J, with 11 bases between. Germline V gene sequence: CDR1 SQVTM, CDR2 ANQGSEA. The chain's CDR3 is CSVDVTQNTQYF. The CDR3 bases are TGCAGCGTTGACGTTACACAGAATACGCAGTATTTT.

The rearrangement links TRBV6-1 to TRBJ2-2; the match to TRBD2 covers 10 bases. The ends lost 6 bases at V and 5 bases at J; junction bases unmatched: 9. The CDR3 covers 16 residues. Per the germline V gene, CDR1 is MNHNS and CDR2 is SASEGT. The CDR3 bases are TGTGCCAGCAGCCATACCGGGACTAGCGATACCGGGGAGCTGTTTTTT. As protein: CASSHTGTSDTGELFF.